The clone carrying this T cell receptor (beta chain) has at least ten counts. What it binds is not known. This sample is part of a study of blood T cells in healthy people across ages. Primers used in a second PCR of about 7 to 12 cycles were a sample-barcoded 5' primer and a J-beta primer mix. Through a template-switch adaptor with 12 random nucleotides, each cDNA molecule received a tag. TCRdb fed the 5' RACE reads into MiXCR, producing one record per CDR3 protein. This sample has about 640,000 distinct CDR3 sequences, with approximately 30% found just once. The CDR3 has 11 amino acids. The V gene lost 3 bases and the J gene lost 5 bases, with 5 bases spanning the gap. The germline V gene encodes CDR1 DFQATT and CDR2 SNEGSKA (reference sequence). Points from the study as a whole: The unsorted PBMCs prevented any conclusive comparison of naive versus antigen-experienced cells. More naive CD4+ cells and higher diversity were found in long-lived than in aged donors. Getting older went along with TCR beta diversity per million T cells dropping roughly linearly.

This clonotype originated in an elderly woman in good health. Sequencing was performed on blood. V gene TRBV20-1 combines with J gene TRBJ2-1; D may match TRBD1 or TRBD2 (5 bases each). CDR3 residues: CSARGHNEQFF. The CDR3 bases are TGCAGTGCTAGGGGACACAATGAGCAGTTCTTC.